The 22 T cell receptor beta chains presented below share a single source sample, sequenced in a study of cytomegalovirus exposure and HLA in healthy donors. PCR involved 60 Vbeta and 13 Jbeta primers. The assay was immunoSEQ multiplex PCR, and TCRdb's table has in-frame clones only and misses some. This table has 150,000 to 200,000 clones, less than 80% appearing once. Sequencing used PBMCs. The receptors were gathered from a man aged 40-49 years in good health and CMV-seronegative.

This clone was seen only once. The genes are TRBV5-4 and TRBJ2-1; D possibly corresponds to TRBD1 (6 bases). V was cut by 0 bases and J by 7 bases, with 11 bases left in between. The CDR3 is 14 amino acids. Germline V lookup: CDR1 SGHNT, CDR2 YYREEE (reference sequence). The CDR3 here is CASSLEQGRNEQFF. The CDR3, as DNA: TGTGCCAGCAGCTTGGAGCAGGGGCGAAATGAGCAGTTCTTC.

This rearrangement joins TRBV27 to TRBJ2-3; 7 bases are shared with TRBD1. This CDR3 spans 15 amino acids. V lost 7 bases, J lost 2 bases, and 9 bases stayed unmatched. Germline values: CDR1 MNHEY, CDR2 SMNVEV (reference sequence). CDR3 sequence reads: CASTQTGAYTDTQYF. The CDR3 coding sequence is TGTGCCAGCACTCAAACAGGGGCCTACACAGATACGCAGTATTTT.

This clone was detected a few times. The V gene is TRBV27, the J gene TRBJ2-6; TRBD1 matches at 8 bases. V gave up 2 bases and J gave up 0 bases; unmatched junction bases: 3. The CDR3 runs to 17 residues. Germline V gives CDR1 MNHEY, CDR2 SMNVEV (reference sequence). CDR3 nucleotide sequence: TGTGCCAGCAGTTTACGGACAGGGTTCTCTGGGGCCAACGTCCTGACTTTC. This codes for CASSLRTGFSGANVLTF.

This sequence joins TRBV9 and TRBJ2-7; the D gene is possibly TRBD2 (5 bases). CDR3 length equals 13 residues. Germline V gene data show CDR1 as SGDLS and CDR2 as YYNGEE. Trimming took off 3 bases at V and 5 bases at J, with 12 bases between the two ends. This chain's CDR3 is CASSATSRDEQYF. Written as DNA, the CDR3 is TGTGCCAGCAGCGCCACTAGTCGCGACGAGCAGTACTTC. Using reference TRBV9 and TRBJ2-7 for the parts outside the CDR3, the full variable domain is DSGVTQTPKHLITATGQRVTLRCSPRSGDLSVYWYQQSLDQGLQFLIQYYNGEERAKGNILERFSAQQFPDLHSELNLSSLELGDSALYFCASSATSRDEQYFGPGTRLTVT.

The chain is built from TRBV7-2 and TRBJ2-7, with TRBD1 as a possible D gene (6 bases). Trimming removed 6 bases from V and 6 bases from J, with 18 bases in between. Germline V lookup: CDR1 SGHTA, CDR2 FQGNSA. This CDR3 is 14 amino acids long. CDR3 bases: TGTGCCAGCAGATCAGGGGATGATGTGCGCGAGCAGTACTTC. It encodes CASRSGDDVREQYF. The full variable domain, rest sourced from reference TRBV7-2 and TRBJ2-7, is GAGVSQSPSNKVTEKGKDVELRCDPISGHTALYWYRQSLGQGLEFLIYFQGNSAPDKSGLPSDRFSAERTGGSVSTLTIQRTQQEDSAVYLCASRSGDDVREQYFGPGTRLTVT.

The chain employs TRBV6-4 and TRBJ2-2; 8 positions match TRBD1. Germline V CDR1 and CDR2: MRHNA, SNTAGT. With V trimmed by 9 bases and J by 0 bases, 6 bases remained unmatched. The CDR3 spans 15 residues. CDR3 sequence: CASTPGGTNTGELFF. Here the CDR3 DNA reads TGTGCCAGTACTCCAGGGGGCACGAACACCGGGGAGCTGTTTTTT.

The genes are TRBV15 and TRBJ2-7; 9 positions agree with TRBD2. CDR1 is LNHNV, CDR2 YYDKDF, per germline (reference sequence). CDR3 size: 15 residues. V shed 0 bases and J 6 bases; nucleotides not matched to a gene: 6. The CDR3 nucleotides are TGTGCCACCAGCAGAGAGGGTAGCGGGAGCTCCGAGCAGTACTTC. Amino acid sequence: CATSREGSGSSEQYF.

The rearrangement links TRBV4-1 to TRBJ1-2; D gene unclear. Germline assignment: CDR1 MGHRA and CDR2 YSYEKL. The CDR3 sequence is 15 residues long. Trimming shortened V by 4 bases and J by 4 bases, and 16 bases separated the two germline ends. The CDR3 here is CASSLRSPSAYGYTF. Here the CDR3 DNA reads TGCGCCAGCAGCCTCAGATCTCCGAGCGCCTATGGCTACACCTTC.

The genes are TRBV19 and TRBJ2-7, with D possibly TRBD2 on 6 matching bases. V was clipped by 4 bases and J by 0 bases, with 7 bases between them. Germline CDR1 LNHDA, CDR2 SQIVND (reference sequence). The CDR3 loop spans 13 amino acids. The CDR3 region is CASSTDYSYEQYF. DNA of the CDR3: TGTGCCAGTAGTACGGACTACTCCTACGAGCAGTACTTC. Combining the CDR3 with reference TRBV19 and TRBJ2-7 gives the whole variable domain DGGITQSPKYLFRKEGQNVTLSCEQNLNHDAMYWYRQDPGQGLRLIYYSQIVNDFQKGDIAEGYSVSREKKESFPLTVTSAQKNPTAFYLCASSTDYSYEQYFGPGTRLTVT.

V gene TRBV5-1 combines with J gene TRBJ1-1, with D hard to call. This CDR3 spans 13 amino acids. Trimming pared 4 bases from V and 2 bases from J, leaving 9 bases between. CDR1 is SGHRS and CDR2 is YFSETQ in the germline V gene. The CDR3 loop reads CASSVPGNTEAFF. CDR3 in DNA: TGCGCCAGCAGCGTGCCGGGAAACACTGAAGCTTTCTTT.

This chain links TRBV28 with TRBJ2-7, with TRBD2 matching over 12 bases. This CDR3 is 15 amino acids long. Germline V CDR1 and CDR2: MDHEN, SYDVKM. V was pared by 7 bases and J by 3 bases, with 7 bases of the junction left unmatched. CDR3 residues: CASTVPGLAGYEQYF. The CDR3 bases are TGTGCCAGCACCGTCCCGGGACTAGCGGGCTACGAGCAGTACTTC.

The rearrangement links TRBV11-2 to TRBJ2-7, with D possibly matching TRBD2 (6 bases). This CDR3 is 13 amino acids long. V shed 2 bases and J shed 3 bases, with 8 bases lying between them. Germline V gene lookup returns CDR1 SGHAT and CDR2 FQNNGV. CDR3 sequence: CASSLRGYYEQYF. CDR3 nucleotide sequence: TGTGCCAGCAGCTTACGGGGGTACTACGAGCAGTACTTC.

The chain employs TRBV28 and TRBJ2-7; 13 bases align to TRBD2. Germline CDR1 MDHEN, CDR2 SYDVKM. Trimming took 6 bases from V and 6 from J; bases not matched to a gene: 5. The length of the CDR3 is 14 residues. The CDR3 is CASSLTSGRFEQYF. For the CDR3, the DNA is TGTGCCAGCAGCTTGACTAGCGGGAGGTTCGAGCAGTACTTC.

The V call is TRBV19, the J call TRBJ2-1; D is perhaps TRBD2 (6 bases). This CDR3 comprises 15 residues. V was pared by 3 bases and J by 3 bases, with 12 bases between. Germline lookup yields CDR1 LNHDA and CDR2 SQIVND (reference sequence). The DNA for the CDR3 is TGTGCCAGTAGTATCCGATTGGGGGGCTACAATGAGCAGTTCTTC. Its protein is CASSIRLGGYNEQFF.

This rearrangement joins TRBV13 to TRBJ1-1; the D gene is possibly TRBD1 (5 bases). V lost 1 base and J 10 bases, leaving 10 bases between the germline ends. The V gene's germline CDR1 is PRHDT and CDR2 FYEKMQ (reference sequence). This CDR3 comprises 12 residues. CDR3 amino acids: CASSLAGGTAFF. CDR3 nucleotide sequence: TGTGCCAGCAGCTTAGCGGGCGGGACAGCTTTCTTT. Drawing the rest from reference TRBV13 and TRBJ1-1, the complete variable domain is AAGVIQSPRHLIKEKRETATLKCYPIPRHDTVYWYQQGPGQDPQFLISFYEKMQSDKGSIPDRFSAQQFSDYHSELNMSSLELGDSALYFCASSLAGGTAFFGQGTRLTVV.

This CDR3 reads CASSQDTGGLYEQYF. The CDR3 bases are TGCGCCAGCAGCCAAGATACCGGGGGTCTCTACGAGCAGTACTTC. The chain links TRBV4-1 to TRBJ2-7; the D gene is possibly TRBD2 (6 bases). The CDR3 has 15 residues. From germline, CDR1 is MGHRA and CDR2 YSYEKL. V gave up 0 bases and J gave up 3 bases, with 12 bases separating them.

The rearrangement uses TRBV19 and TRBJ2-7; 7 nucleotides match TRBD1. Germline trimming cut 3 bases from V and 6 bases from J; bases unmatched to any gene: 8. The length of the CDR3 is 14 residues. Looked up from germline, CDR1 is LNHDA and CDR2 is SQIVND (reference sequence). CDR3 region: CASSMSDRAGEQYF. In DNA form, the CDR3 reads TGTGCCAGTAGTATGTCAGACAGGGCGGGCGAGCAGTACTTC. The whole variable domain, filled in from reference TRBV19 and TRBJ2-7, reads DGGITQSPKYLFRKEGQNVTLSCEQNLNHDAMYWYRQDPGQGLRLIYYSQIVNDFQKGDIAEGYSVSREKKESFPLTVTSAQKNPTAFYLCASSMSDRAGEQYFGPGTRLTVT.

V and J are TRBV11-2 and TRBJ2-5; 9 nucleotides align to TRBD1. Germline loops: CDR1 SGHAT, CDR2 FQNNGV. V lost 1 base to trimming and J lost 0 bases; unmatched junction nucleotides: 3. The CDR3 is made up of 16 amino acids. The CDR3 sequence: CASSLGGDRDQETQYF. CDR3 DNA: TGTGCCAGCAGCTTAGGTGGGGACAGGGACCAAGAGACCCAGTACTTC.

The rearrangement links TRBV27 to TRBJ2-1; 12 bases map to TRBD2. Germline V gene sequence: CDR1 MNHEY, CDR2 SMNVEV (reference sequence). The ends lost 5 bases at V and 0 bases at J; junction bases unmatched: 8. The CDR3 sequence is 18 residues long. CDR3 coding DNA: TGTGCCAGCAGTCTTCGGACTAGCGGGGTTAGCTCCTACAATGAGCAGTTCTTC. It encodes CASSLRTSGVSSYNEQFF.

The J gene is TRBJ1-4, the V gene TRBV28; D is unclear. Trimming cost V 6 bases and J 0 bases, with 5 bases left between them. Germline-derived CDR1 and CDR2 are MDHEN and SYDVKM. This CDR3 is 13 amino acids long. For the CDR3, the DNA is TGTGCCAGCAGAACTGCAACTAATGAAAAACTGTTTTTT. It codes for CASRTATNEKLFF.

The chain employs TRBV19 and TRBJ2-5, with 8 nucleotides matching TRBD2. The CDR3 runs to 11 residues. Germline CDR1 is LNHDA and CDR2 is SQIVND (reference sequence). V lost 11 bases and J lost 5; bases outside the gene matches: 4. CDR3 residues: CASGGGETQYF. Here the CDR3 DNA reads TGTGCCTCCGGGGGGGGTGAGACCCAGTACTTC. Full variable domain (remainder filled in from reference TRBV19 and TRBJ2-5): DGGITQSPKYLFRKEGQNVTLSCEQNLNHDAMYWYRQDPGQGLRLIYYSQIVNDFQKGDIAEGYSVSREKKESFPLTVTSAQKNPTAFYLCASGGGETQYFGPGTRLLVL.

This clone was seen a handful of times. This chain links TRBV11-1 with TRBJ2-1; perhaps TRBD1 as D (5 bases). The V gene lost 5 bases and the J gene lost 0 bases, with 17 bases spanning the gap. Per the germline V gene, CDR1 is SGHAT and CDR2 is FQDESV (reference sequence). This CDR3 is 17 amino acids long. CDR3 protein: CASSTQQGLGSYNEQFF. The CDR3 region has the DNA TGTGCCAGCAGCACACAGCAGGGTCTTGGCTCCTACAATGAGCAGTTCTTC.